This T cell receptor beta chain was recovered during a study of T cell repertoires in cytomegalovirus infection. Across the whole study: Based on public TCR beta signatures, there were indications of CMV infection and of a matching HLA type.

General study points: CMV carriers with the relevant HLA were identified by cumulative public TCR beta family frequency. The study found HLA-C-restricted CMV-specific TCR beta clonotypes dominating the ex vivo response.

TCRdb used MiXCR to reprocess the reads, holding one entry per CDR3 protein. The sample lists 45,000 to 75,000 distinct CDR3 sequences; roughly 32% were seen once. Concerning this clonotype: Antigen specificity is unknown.

Germline V gives CDR1 MGHDK, CDR2 SYGVNS. After removal of 2 bases from V and 2 bases from J, the junction contained 5 bases not matched to a gene. The CDR3 totals 17 residues. This sequence was found in a human donor in good health (CMV status not recorded). Some clones in this sample may be carry-over from other donors' samples. V gene TRBV25-1 combines with J gene TRBJ2-3; 12 bases agree with TRBD2. Sequencing used PBMCs, sequenced either directly or after in vitro stimulation (not recorded which). The CDR3 nucleotides are TGTGCCAGCAGTGAAACTAGCGGGGGGTTGTTCACAGATACGCAGTATTTT. It is translated as CASSETSGGLFTDTQYF.